This T cell receptor (beta chain) was sequenced in a study of regulatory T cells. Study results and limitations: Shannon entropy was nonsignificantly lower in patient CD8+ T cells than control CD8+ cells. Regulatory T cells showed the strongest V-J pair restriction and V/J gene skewing among patient repertoires.

Germline assignment: CDR1 MNHGY and CDR2 SAAAGT. The length of the CDR3 is 11 residues. V was cut by 2 bases and J by 6 bases, with 3 bases left in between. To note about this clone: The antigen remains undetermined.

The PCR used 52 TRBV and 13 TRBJ primers. TCRdb's copy holds only in-frame clones and misses some; the assay was immunoSEQ multiplex PCR. The top ten clones hold around 32% of a sample with about 18,000 clones, 80% to 95% of them seen once. Autoimmunity was present in every CD3G-deficient patient, worse in two. The chain is built from TRBV6-8 and TRBJ2-3; D remains unclear. The sequence came from a young adult with CD3G deficiency. The sample was CD8+ T cells sorted from blood. CDR3 loop: CASSYADTQYF. In nucleotides, the CDR3 is TGTGCCAGCAGTTACGCGGATACGCAGTATTTT.